Below, 6 T cell receptor beta chains from the same sample are listed, as sequenced in a study of blood T cells in healthy people across ages. The second PCR ran about 6 to 12 cycles with a sample-barcoded 5' primer and J-beta primers. Via MiXCR, TCRdb re-called the 5' RACE reads, giving one row per CDR3 protein. The sample contains about 940,000 distinct CDR3 sequences, around 46% of which appear only once. The sequenced sample consisted of blood. These receptor sequences come from a young man in good health.

The chain uses TRBV20-1 and TRBJ1-2, with 9 bases matching TRBD1. V lost 6 bases, J lost 2 bases, and 10 bases stayed unmatched. Looked up from germline, CDR1 is DFQATT and CDR2 is SNEGSKA (reference sequence). The CDR3 loop spans 15 amino acids. The CDR3, as DNA: TGCAGTGCGCCGACAGGGGGAATTCCCAACTATGGCTACACCTTC. Translation: CSAPTGGIPNYGYTF.

The chain carries TRBV24-1 and TRBJ1-2; 7 bases align to TRBD1. V trimming: 4 bases; J trimming: 4 bases; junction bases outside the gene matches: 8. Germline values: CDR1 KGHDR, CDR2 SFDVKD. The CDR3 has 15 amino acids. This CDR3 reads CATSEPGTAIYGYTF. CDR3 DNA sequence: TGTGCCACCAGTGAACCTGGGACAGCCATCTATGGCTACACCTTC.

This clonotype was counted only a few times. V and J are TRBV10-3 and TRBJ1-1; D possibly corresponds to TRBD1 (5 bases). The germline V gene encodes CDR1 ENHRY and CDR2 SYGVKD. Trimming stripped 2 bases from V and 7 bases from J, with 17 bases between. The CDR3 runs 15 residues. The CDR3 loop is CAISEPPGSGGEAFF. The CDR3 DNA follows: TGTGCCATCAGTGAGCCTCCAGGGTCCGGGGGTGAAGCTTTCTTT.

This clonotype has a handful of counts. V is TRBV4-1 and J is TRBJ2-1; no definite D call. The germline V gene encodes CDR1 MGHRA and CDR2 YSYEKL. V shed 0 bases and J shed 6 bases, with 18 bases lying between them. The CDR3 is 17 residues long. The CDR3 region is CASSQDLADGILNEQFF. CDR3 sequence (DNA): TGCGCCAGCAGCCAAGATCTCGCCGACGGAATCCTCAATGAGCAGTTCTTC.

V is TRBV2 and J is TRBJ2-4; D gene unclear. TRBJ2-7 explains the end of the DNA better; the J call may be wrong. CDR1 and CDR2 (germline): SNHLY, FYNNEI. The CDR3 spans 12 residues. CDR3 in amino acids: CASSEKLYEQYF. CDR3 in DNA: TGTGCCAGCAGTGAGAAGCTATACGAGCAGTACTTC.

The chain recombines TRBV5-1 with TRBJ1-1; D possibly corresponds to TRBD1 (6 bases). V gave up 0 bases and J gave up 0 bases, with 12 bases separating them. This CDR3 is built from 16 residues. CDR1 is SGHRS, CDR2 YFSETQ, per germline. The CDR3 region has the DNA TGCGCCAGCAGCTTGGTTGGGGGCCGGATGAACACTGAAGCTTTCTTT. As protein: CASSLVGGRMNTEAFF.